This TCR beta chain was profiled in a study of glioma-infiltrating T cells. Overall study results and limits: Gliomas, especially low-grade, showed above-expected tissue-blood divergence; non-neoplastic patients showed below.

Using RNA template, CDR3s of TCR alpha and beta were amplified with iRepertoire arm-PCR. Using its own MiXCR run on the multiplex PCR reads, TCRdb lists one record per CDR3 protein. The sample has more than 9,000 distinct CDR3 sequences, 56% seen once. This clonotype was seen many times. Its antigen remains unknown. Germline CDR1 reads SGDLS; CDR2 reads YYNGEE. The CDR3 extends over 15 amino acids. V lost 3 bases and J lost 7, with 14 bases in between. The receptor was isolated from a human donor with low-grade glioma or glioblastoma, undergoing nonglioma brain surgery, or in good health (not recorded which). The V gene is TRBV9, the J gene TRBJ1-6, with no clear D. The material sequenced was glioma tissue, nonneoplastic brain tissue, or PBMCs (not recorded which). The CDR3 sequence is CASSGGTEINSPLHF. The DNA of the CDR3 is TGTGCCAGCAGCGGAGGAACAGAGATCAATTCACCCCTCCACTTT.